The sequence of this T cell receptor beta chain was determined in a study of blood T cell repertoires in COVID-19. Germline-derived CDR1 and CDR2 are MNHEY and SVGAGI. This CDR3 region has 13 residues. Trimming pared 4 bases from V and 5 bases from J, leaving 8 bases between. Original processing notes: From reference gene primer amplification, estimates of nucleated cell counts were derived. Sequencing used immunoSEQ multiplex PCR; TCRdb keeps in-frame clones, though not all of them. The V and J calls and the clone size are those of that table, but D and trimming were determined from the DNA. The data hold about 220,000 clones, with 75% to 90% observed a single time.

The sequenced sample consisted of PBMCs or T cells enriched from blood (not recorded which). The chain has TRBV6-5 and TRBJ2-2; TRBD1 is a possible D gene (5 bases). The source is a young woman in a cohort exposed to, infected with or recovered from COVID-19 (not recorded which). The CDR3, as DNA: TGTGCCAGCAGTTTCAGGGTTACCGGGGAGCTGTTTTTT. Its protein is CASSFRVTGELFF.